Listed here are 3 T cell receptor beta chains from one sample, sequenced in a study of somatic mutations in cytotoxic T cells in rheumatoid arthritis. Assay: immunoSEQ multiplex PCR; the TCRdb copy retains only in-frame clones and omits some. The sample includes about 12,000 clones, roughly 74% of them seen just once. Sequencing was done on a sample of CD8+ T cells sorted from blood. These receptors were obtained from a woman aged 35 to 49 in good health.

The rearrangement joins TRBV4-1 to TRBJ1-6; D is uncertain. With 1 base removed from V and 4 bases from J, the gap between germline ends came to 17 bases. The CDR3 totals 18 residues. The germline gives CDR1 MGHRA, CDR2 YSYEKL. CDR3: CASSQGPLEAGYNSPLHF. DNA of the CDR3: TGCGCCAGCAGCCAAGGCCCGTTAGAAGCGGGGTATAATTCACCCCTCCACTTT.

The V call is TRBV6-6, the J call TRBJ2-1; D not resolved. Germline V lookup: CDR1 MNHNY, CDR2 SVGAGI (reference sequence). V was cut by 6 bases and J by 2 bases, with 8 bases left in between. CDR3 length: 13 residues. The CDR3 nucleotides read TGTGCCAGCAGCCTTGACCCCTACAATGAGCAGTTCTTC. Encoded protein: CASSLDPYNEQFF.

The V call is TRBV18, the J call TRBJ2-3; no clear D gene. This CDR3 region has 13 residues. The germline V gene has CDR1 KGHSH and CDR2 LQKENI. The V end lost 0 bases, the J end lost 1 base, and 2 bases lay between the germline ends. The DNA for the CDR3 is TGTGCCAGCTCACCACCGGGCACAGATACGCAGTATTTT. Protein product: CASSPPGTDTQYF.